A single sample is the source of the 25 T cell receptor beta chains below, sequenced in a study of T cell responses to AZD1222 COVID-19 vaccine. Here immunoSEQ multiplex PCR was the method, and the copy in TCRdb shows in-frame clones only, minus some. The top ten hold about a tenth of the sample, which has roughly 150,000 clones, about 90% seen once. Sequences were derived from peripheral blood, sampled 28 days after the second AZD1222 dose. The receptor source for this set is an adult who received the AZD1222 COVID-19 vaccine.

The CDR3 is CATSDGYEQYF. The CDR3 DNA follows: TGTGCCACCAGTGACGGGTACGAGCAGTACTTC. The genes are TRBV24-1 and TRBJ2-7, with no clear D. Trimming removed 4 bases at V and 4 bases at J, with 4 bases between. The germline V gene has CDR1 KGHDR and CDR2 SFDVKD. CDR3 length equals 11 residues.

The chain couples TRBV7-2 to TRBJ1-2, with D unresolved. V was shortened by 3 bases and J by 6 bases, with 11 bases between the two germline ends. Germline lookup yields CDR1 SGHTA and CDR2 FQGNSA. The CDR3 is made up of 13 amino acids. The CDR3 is CASSFSDLDGYTF. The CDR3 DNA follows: TGTGCCAGCAGCTTTAGTGACCTGGATGGCTACACCTTC.

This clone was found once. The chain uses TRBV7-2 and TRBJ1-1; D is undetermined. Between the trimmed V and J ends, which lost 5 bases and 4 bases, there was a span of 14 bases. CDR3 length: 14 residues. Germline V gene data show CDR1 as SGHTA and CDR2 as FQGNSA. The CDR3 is CASSLVTDGTEAFF. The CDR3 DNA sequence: TGTGCCAGCAGCCTAGTGACGGATGGCACTGAAGCTTTCTTT.

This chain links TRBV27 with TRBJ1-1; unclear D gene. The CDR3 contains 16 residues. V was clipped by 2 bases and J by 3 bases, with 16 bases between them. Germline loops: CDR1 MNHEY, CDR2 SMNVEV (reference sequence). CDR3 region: CASSLLGLGSDTEAFF. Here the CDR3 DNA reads TGTGCCAGCAGTTTACTAGGTTTGGGGTCGGACACTGAAGCTTTCTTT.

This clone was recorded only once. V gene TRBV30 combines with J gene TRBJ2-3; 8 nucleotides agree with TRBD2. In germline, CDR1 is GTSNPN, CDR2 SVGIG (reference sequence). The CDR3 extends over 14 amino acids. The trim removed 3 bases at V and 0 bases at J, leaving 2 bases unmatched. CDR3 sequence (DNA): TGTGCCTGGAGAGGACTAGCTAGCACAGATACGCAGTATTTT. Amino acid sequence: CAWRGLASTDTQYF.

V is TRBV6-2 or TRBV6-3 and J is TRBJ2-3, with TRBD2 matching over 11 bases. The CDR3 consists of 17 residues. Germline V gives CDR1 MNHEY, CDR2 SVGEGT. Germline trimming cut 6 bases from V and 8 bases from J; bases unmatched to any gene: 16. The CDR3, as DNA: TGTGCCAGCAGCCGGGTCACTAGCGGGGGACGAGGATTTACGCAGTATTTT. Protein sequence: CASSRVTSGGRGFTQYF.

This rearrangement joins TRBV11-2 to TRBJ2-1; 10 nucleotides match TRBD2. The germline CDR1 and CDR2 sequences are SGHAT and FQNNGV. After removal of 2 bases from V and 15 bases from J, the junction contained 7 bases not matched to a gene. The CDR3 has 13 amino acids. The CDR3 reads CASSLSLAGDLFF. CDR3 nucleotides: TGTGCCAGCAGCTTATCTCTAGCGGGAGATCTGTTCTTC.

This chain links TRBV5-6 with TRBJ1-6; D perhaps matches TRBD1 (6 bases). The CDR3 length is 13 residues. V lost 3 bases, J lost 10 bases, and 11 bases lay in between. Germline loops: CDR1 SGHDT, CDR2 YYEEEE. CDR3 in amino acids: CASSSRGESPLHF. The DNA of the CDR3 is TGTGCCAGCAGCTCCAGGGGAGAGTCACCCCTCCACTTT.

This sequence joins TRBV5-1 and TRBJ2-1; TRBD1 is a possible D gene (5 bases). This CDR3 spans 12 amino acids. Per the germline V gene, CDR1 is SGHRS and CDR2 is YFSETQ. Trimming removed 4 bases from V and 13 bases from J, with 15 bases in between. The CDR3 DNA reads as TGCGCCAGCAGCGAAATAGTAGGGGAACAGTTCTTC. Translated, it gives CASSEIVGEQFF.

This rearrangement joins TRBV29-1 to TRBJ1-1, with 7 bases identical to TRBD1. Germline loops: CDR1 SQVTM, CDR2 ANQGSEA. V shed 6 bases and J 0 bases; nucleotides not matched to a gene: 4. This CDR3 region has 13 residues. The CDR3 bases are TGCAGCGTGGGGACAGCCTTGAACACTGAAGCTTTCTTT. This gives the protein CSVGTALNTEAFF.

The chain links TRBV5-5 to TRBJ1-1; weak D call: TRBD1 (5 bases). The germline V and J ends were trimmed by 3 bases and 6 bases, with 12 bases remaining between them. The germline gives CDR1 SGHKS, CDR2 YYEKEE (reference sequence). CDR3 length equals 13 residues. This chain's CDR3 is CASSWGEAAEAFF. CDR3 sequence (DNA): TGTGCCAGCAGCTGGGGCGAGGCGGCTGAAGCTTTCTTT.

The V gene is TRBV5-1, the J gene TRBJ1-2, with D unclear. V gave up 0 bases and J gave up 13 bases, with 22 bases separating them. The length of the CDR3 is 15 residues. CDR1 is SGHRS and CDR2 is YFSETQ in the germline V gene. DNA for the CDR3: TGCGCCAGCAGCTTGGATGTCAGCCCCCCTGGTGGCGGCACCTTC. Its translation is CASSLDVSPPGGGTF.

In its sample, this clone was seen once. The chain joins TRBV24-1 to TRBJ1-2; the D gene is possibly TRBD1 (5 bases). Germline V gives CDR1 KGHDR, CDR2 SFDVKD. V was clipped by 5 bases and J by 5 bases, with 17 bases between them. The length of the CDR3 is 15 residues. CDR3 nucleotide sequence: TGTGCCACCAGTGCCGGGACCCAGGAGGTATATGGCTACACCTTC. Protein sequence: CATSAGTQEVYGYTF.

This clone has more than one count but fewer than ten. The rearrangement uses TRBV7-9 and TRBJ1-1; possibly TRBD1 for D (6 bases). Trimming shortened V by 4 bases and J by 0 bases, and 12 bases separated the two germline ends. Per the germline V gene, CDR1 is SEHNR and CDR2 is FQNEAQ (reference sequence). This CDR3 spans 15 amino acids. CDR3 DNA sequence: TGTGCCAGCAGCTACTATCAGGGGTTGAACACTGAAGCTTTCTTT. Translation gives CASSYYQGLNTEAFF.

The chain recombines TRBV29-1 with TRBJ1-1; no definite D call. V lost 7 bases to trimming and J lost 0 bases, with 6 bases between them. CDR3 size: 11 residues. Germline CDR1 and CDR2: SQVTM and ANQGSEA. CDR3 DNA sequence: TGCAGCGCTTCATTGAACACTGAAGCTTTCTTT. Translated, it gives CSASLNTEAFF.

Here the CDR3 reads CASSTGTPVTYGYTF. CDR3 nucleotide sequence: TGTGCCAGTAGTACCGGGACCCCAGTTACCTATGGCTACACCTTC. The chain recombines TRBV19 with TRBJ1-2, with D tentatively TRBD1 (5 bases). Trimming took 4 bases from V and 4 from J, leaving 16 bases between them. Germline V lookup: CDR1 LNHDA, CDR2 SQIVND (reference sequence). This CDR3 contains 15 residues. Full variable domain (outside the CDR3, taken from reference TRBV19 and TRBJ1-2): DGGITQSPKYLFRKEGQNVTLSCEQNLNHDAMYWYRQDPGQGLRLIYYSQIVNDFQKGDIAEGYSVSREKKESFPLTVTSAQKNPTAFYLCASSTGTPVTYGYTFGSGTRLTVV.

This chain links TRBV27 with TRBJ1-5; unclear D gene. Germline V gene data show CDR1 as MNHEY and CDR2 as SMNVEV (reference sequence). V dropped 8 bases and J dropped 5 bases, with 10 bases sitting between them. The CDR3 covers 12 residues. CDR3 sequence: CASGPEDQPQHF. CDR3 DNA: TGTGCCAGCGGACCGGAAGATCAGCCCCAGCATTTT.

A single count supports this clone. The CDR3 loop is CASSRVVGSDTEAFF. The DNA for the CDR3 is TGTGCCAGCAGCCGGGTCGTCGGGTCGGACACTGAAGCTTTCTTT. V usage is TRBV7-2 and J usage is TRBJ1-1; the D is unclear. The CDR3 contains 15 residues. CDR1 and CDR2 from the germline V gene are SGHTA and FQGNSA. Trimming took off 5 bases at V and 3 bases at J, with 16 bases between the two ends. The full variable domain, rest sourced from reference TRBV7-2 and TRBJ1-1, is GAGVSQSPSNKVTEKGKDVELRCDPISGHTALYWYRQSLGQGLEFLIYFQGNSAPDKSGLPSDRFSAERTGGSVSTLTIQRTQQEDSAVYLCASSRVVGSDTEAFFGQGTRLTVV.

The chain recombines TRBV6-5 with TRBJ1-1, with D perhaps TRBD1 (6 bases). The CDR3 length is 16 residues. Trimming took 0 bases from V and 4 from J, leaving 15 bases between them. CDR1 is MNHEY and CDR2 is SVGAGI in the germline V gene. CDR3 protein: CASSYSRGFRPTEAFF. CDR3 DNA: TGTGCCAGCAGTTACTCCAGGGGTTTTCGGCCCACTGAAGCTTTCTTT.

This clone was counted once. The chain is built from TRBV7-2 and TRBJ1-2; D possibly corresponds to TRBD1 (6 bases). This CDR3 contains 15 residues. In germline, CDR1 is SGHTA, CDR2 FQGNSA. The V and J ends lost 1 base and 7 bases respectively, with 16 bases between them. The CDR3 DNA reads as TGTGCCAGCAGCTTAGAACAGGGAGGGATACGTGGCTACACCTTC. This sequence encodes CASSLEQGGIRGYTF. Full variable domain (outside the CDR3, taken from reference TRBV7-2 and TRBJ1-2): GAGVSQSPSNKVTEKGKDVELRCDPISGHTALYWYRQSLGQGLEFLIYFQGNSAPDKSGLPSDRFSAERTGGSVSTLTIQRTQQEDSAVYLCASSLEQGGIRGYTFGSGTRLTVV.

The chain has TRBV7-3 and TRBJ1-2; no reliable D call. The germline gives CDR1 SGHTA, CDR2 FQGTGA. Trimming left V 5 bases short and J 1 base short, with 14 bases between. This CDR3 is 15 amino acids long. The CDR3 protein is CASSPSSRDNYGYTF. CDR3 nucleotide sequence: TGTGCCAGCAGCCCCAGCAGTCGGGATAACTATGGCTACACCTTC.

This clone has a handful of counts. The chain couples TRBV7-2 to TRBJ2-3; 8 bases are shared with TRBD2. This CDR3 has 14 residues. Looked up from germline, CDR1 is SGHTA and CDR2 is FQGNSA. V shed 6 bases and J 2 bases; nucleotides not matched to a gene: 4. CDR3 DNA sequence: TGTGCCAGCAGGATAGCGGGGACCACAGATACGCAGTATTTT. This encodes CASRIAGTTDTQYF.

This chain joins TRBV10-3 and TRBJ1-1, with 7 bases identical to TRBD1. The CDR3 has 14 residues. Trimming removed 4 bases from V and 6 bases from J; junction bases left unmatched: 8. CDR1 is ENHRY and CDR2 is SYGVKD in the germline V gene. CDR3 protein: CAISGAGGKPEAFF. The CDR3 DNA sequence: TGTGCCATCAGTGGGGCAGGGGGAAAGCCTGAAGCTTTCTTT.

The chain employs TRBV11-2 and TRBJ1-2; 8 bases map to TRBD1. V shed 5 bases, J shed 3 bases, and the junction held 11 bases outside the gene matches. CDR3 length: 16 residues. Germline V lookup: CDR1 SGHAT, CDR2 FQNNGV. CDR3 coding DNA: TGTGCCAGCAGCCCCCTGGGCCAGGGGGCGGACTATGGCTACACCTTC. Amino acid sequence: CASSPLGQGADYGYTF.

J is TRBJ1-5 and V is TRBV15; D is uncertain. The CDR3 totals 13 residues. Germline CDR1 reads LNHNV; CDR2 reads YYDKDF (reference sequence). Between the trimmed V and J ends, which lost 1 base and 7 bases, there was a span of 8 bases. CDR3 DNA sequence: TGTGCCACCAGCAGAGCTCGCCTACAGCCCCAGCATTTT. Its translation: CATSRARLQPQHF.